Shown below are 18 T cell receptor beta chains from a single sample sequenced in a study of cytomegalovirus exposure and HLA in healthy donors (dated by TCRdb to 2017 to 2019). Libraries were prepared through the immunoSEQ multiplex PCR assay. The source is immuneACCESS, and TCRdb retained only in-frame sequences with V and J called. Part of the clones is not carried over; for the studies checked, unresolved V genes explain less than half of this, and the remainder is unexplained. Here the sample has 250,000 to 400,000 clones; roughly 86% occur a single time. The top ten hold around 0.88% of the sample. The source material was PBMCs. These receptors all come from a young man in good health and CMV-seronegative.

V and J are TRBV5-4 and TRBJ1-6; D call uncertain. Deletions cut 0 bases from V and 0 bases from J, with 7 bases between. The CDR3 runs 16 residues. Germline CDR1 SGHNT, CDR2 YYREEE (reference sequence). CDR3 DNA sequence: TGTGCCAGCAGCTTGGCCGTGAGCTCCTATAATTCACCCCTCCACTTT. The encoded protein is CASSLAVSSYNSPLHF.

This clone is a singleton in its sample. This CDR3 is CASSLDRDTQYF. DNA of the CDR3: TGTGCCAGCAGCTTGGACAGAGATACGCAGTATTTT. The gene calls are TRBV5-8 and TRBJ2-3; no clear D. Trimming removed 0 bases at V and 5 bases at J, with 4 bases between. CDR3 length: 12 residues. Germline lookup yields CDR1 SGHTS and CDR2 YDEGEE.

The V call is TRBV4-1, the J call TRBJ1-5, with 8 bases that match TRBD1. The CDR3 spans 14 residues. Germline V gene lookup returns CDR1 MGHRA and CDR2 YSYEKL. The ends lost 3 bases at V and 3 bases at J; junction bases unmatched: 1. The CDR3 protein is CASSQDRVNQPQHF. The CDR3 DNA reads TGCGCCAGCAGCCAGGACAGGGTCAATCAGCCCCAGCATTTT.

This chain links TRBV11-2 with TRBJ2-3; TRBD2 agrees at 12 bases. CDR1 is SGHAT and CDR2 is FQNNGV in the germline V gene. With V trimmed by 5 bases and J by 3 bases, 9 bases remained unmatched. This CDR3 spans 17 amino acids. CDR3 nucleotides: TGTGCCAGCAGCAAAACCGGGACTAGCGGGTTGACAGATACGCAGTATTTT. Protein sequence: CASSKTGTSGLTDTQYF. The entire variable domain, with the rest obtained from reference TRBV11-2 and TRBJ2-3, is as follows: EAGVAQSPRYKIIEKRQSVAFWCNPISGHATLYWYQQILGQGPKLLIQFQNNGVVDDSQLPKDRFSAERLKGVDSTLKIQPAKLEDSAVYLCASSKTGTSGLTDTQYFGPGTRLTVL.

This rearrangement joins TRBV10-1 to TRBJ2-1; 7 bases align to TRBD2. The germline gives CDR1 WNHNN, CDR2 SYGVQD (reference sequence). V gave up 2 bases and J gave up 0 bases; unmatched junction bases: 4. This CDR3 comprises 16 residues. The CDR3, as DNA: TGCGCCAGCAGTGAGCGAGTAGCGGGCTCCTACAATGAGCAGTTCTTC. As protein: CASSERVAGSYNEQFF.

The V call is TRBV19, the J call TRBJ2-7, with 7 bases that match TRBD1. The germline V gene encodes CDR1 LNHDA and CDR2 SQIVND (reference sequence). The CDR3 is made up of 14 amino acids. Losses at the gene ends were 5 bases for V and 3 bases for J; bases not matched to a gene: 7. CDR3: CASSATGTVYEQYF. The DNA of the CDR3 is TGTGCCAGTAGTGCAACCGGGACAGTCTACGAGCAGTACTTC.

The CDR3 is CASSWGERRPSPLHF. Here the CDR3 DNA reads TGTGCCAGCAGCTGGGGGGAGAGAAGACCTTCACCCCTCCACTTT. V gene TRBV5-4 combines with J gene TRBJ1-6; D perhaps matches TRBD1 (5 bases). Germline lookup yields CDR1 SGHNT and CDR2 YYREEE (reference sequence). CDR3 length: 15 amino acids. V shed 3 bases and J shed 9 bases, with 16 bases lying between them.

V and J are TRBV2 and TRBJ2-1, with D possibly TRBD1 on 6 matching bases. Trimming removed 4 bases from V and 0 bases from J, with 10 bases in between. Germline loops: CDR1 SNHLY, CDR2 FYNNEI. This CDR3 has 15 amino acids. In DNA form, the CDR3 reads TGTGCCAGCAGTGGACAGGCTCCCTCCTACAATGAGCAGTTCTTC. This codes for CASSGQAPSYNEQFF.

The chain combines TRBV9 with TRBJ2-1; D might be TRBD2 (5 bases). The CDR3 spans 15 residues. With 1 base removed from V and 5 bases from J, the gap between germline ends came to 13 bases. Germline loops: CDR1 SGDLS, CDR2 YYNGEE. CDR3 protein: CASSVWERPDNEQFF. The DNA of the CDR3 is TGTGCCAGCAGCGTATGGGAGCGTCCTGACAATGAGCAGTTCTTC.

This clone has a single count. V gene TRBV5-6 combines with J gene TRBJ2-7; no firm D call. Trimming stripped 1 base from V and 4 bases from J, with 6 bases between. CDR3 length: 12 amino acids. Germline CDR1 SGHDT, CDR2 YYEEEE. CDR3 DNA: TGTGCCAGCAGCTTGTCTCCTTACGAGCAGTACTTC. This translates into CASSLSPYEQYF.

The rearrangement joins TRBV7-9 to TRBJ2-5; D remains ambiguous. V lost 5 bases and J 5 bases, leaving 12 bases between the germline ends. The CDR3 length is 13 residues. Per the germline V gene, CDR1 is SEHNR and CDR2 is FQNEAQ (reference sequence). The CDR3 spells CASSPRPTETQYF. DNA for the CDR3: TGTGCCAGCAGCCCGAGGCCTACGGAGACCCAGTACTTC.

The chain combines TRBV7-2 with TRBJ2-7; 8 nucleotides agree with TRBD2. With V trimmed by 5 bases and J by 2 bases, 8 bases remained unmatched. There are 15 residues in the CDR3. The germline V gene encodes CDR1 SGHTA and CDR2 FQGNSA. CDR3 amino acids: CASSPGTRKTYEQYF. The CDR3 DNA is TGTGCCAGCAGCCCCGGGACTAGAAAGACCTACGAGCAGTACTTC.

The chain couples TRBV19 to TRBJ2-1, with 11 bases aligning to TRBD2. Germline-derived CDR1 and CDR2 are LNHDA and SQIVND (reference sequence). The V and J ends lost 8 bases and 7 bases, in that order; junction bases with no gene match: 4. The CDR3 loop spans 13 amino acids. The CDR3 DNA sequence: TGTGCCAGTGGTAGCGGGGGGGCGAATGAGCAGTTCTTC. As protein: CASGSGGANEQFF. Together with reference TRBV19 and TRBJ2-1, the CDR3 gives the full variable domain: DGGITQSPKYLFRKEGQNVTLSCEQNLNHDAMYWYRQDPGQGLRLIYYSQIVNDFQKGDIAEGYSVSREKKESFPLTVTSAQKNPTAFYLCASGSGGANEQFFGPGTRLTVL.

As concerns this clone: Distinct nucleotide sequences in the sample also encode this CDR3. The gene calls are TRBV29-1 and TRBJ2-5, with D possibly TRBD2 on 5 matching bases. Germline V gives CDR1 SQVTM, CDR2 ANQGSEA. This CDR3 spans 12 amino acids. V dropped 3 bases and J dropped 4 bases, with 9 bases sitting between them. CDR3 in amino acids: CSVEYGVETQYF. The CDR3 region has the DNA TGCAGCGTTGAGTACGGGGTAGAGACCCAGTACTTC.

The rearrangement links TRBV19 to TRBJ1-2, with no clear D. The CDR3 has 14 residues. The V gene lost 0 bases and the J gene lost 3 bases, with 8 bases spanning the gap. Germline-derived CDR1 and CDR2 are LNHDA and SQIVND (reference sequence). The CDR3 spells CASSIDLRDYGYTF. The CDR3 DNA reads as TGTGCCAGTAGTATAGATTTGAGGGACTATGGCTACACCTTC. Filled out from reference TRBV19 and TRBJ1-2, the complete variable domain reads DGGITQSPKYLFRKEGQNVTLSCEQNLNHDAMYWYRQDPGQGLRLIYYSQIVNDFQKGDIAEGYSVSREKKESFPLTVTSAQKNPTAFYLCASSIDLRDYGYTFGSGTRLTVV.

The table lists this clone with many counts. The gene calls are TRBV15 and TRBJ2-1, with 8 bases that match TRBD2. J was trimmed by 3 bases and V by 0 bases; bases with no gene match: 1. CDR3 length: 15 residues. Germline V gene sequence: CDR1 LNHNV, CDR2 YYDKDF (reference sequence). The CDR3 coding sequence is TGTGCCACCAGCAGAGATCGGGGGGGCTACAATGAGCAGTTCTTC. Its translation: CATSRDRGGYNEQFF.

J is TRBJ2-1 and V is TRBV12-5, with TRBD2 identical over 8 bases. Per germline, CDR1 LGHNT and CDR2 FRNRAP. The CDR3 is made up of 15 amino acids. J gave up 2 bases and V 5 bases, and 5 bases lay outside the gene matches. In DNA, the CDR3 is TGTGCTAGTGGTCTCGGGGGACTAGCCTACAATGAGCAGTTCTTC. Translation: CASGLGGLAYNEQFF.

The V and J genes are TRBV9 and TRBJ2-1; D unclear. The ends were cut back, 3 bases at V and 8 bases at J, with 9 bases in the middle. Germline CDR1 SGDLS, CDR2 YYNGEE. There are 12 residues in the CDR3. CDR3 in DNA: TGTGCCAGCAGCGGGAGATATCATGAGCAGTTCTTC. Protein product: CASSGRYHEQFF.